Listed below are T cell receptor beta chains from one sample, sequenced in a study of cytomegalovirus exposure and HLA in healthy donors. Sequencing was performed with immunoSEQ multiplex PCR; in TCRdb, only in-frame clones are kept and a portion is missing. The data show around 78,000 clones, roughly 80% seen once. Sequenced input: PBMCs. These receptors were obtained from a male donor in good health and CMV-seronegative. The CDR3 runs from the conserved cysteine through the conserved F or W. Each record gives: D gene, V gene, clone size, J gene, CDR3 length, CDR3 DNA, CDR3 protein. The D gene is left open where the match is weak. Expanded clones get a size class; other rows say once, few or many, or leave the size out.

TRBD2	TRBV7-8	once	TRBJ2-1	14	TGTGCCAGCAGCTTAAGCGGGAGTGGCAATGAGCAGTTCTTC	CASSLSGSGNEQFF
TRBD1	TRBV19	few	TRBJ2-5	14	TGTGCCAGTAGTATCGGCACAGGGGTGGAGACCCAGTACTTC	CASSIGTGVETQYF
TRBD1	TRBV7-2	few	TRBJ1-2	15	TGTGCCAGCAGCCAACAACAGGGGGTAAATTATGGCTACACCTTC	CASSQQQGVNYGYTF
-	TRBV6-1	-	TRBJ2-2	16	TGTGCCAGCAGTGATGGACCCAGGGCTGTCACCGGGGAGCTGTTTTTT	CASSDGPRAVTGELFF
-	TRBV19	-	TRBJ2-4	21	TGTGCCAGTAGTATAGTGGTGGAGGGGCGAGTGTCGCCGTTTGCCAAAAACATTCAGTACTTC	CASSIVVEGRVSPFAKNIQYF
TRBD2	TRBV13	-	TRBJ2-3	18	TGTGCCAGCAGCTCCCGGGTAGCGGGAGGCTTAGGGACAGATACGCAGTATTTT	CASSSRVAGGLGTDTQYF
-	TRBV6-1	-	TRBJ2-1	13	TGTGCCAGCAGTGAAGATGCACAGGTTGAGCAGTTCTTC	CASSEDAQVEQFF
-	TRBV5-1	-	TRBJ2-1	14	TGCGCCAGCAGCCTTGAACTAGGGTACAATGAGCAGTTCTTC	CASSLELGYNEQFF
-	TRBV7-8	once	TRBJ1-2	17	TGTGCCAGCAGCTTCATGGGGGGGGGCGCGGCTAACTATGGCTACACCTTC	CASSFMGGGAANYGYTF
TRBD1	TRBV2	-	TRBJ1-1	14	TGTGCCAGCAGCGAAGGGACAGCCCGGAAGGAAGCTTTCTTT	CASSEGTARKEAFF
TRBD2	TRBV28	once	TRBJ2-7	15	TGTGCCAGCAGCCGTACTAGCGGGAGGGCCCTCGAGCAGTACTTC	CASSRTSGRALEQYF
TRBD1	TRBV15	-	TRBJ2-5	18	TGTGCCACCAGCAGAGTAGTGACAGGGGGAATTATAACAGAGACCCAGTACTTC	CATSRVVTGGIITETQYF
TRBD1	TRBV6-6	few	TRBJ1-5	16	TGTGCCAGCAGCCCTCCTGGGACAGGGATAAATCAGCCCCAGCATTTT	CASSPPGTGINQPQHF
-	TRBV28	-	TRBJ1-5	14	TGTGCCAGCAGTTCCCTCCAGGGTAACCAGCCCCAGCATTTT	CASSSLQGNQPQHF
TRBD1	TRBV30	-	TRBJ2-7	14	TGTGCCTGGAGTGGCGGACAGGGGTTCCACGAGCAGTACTTC	CAWSGGQGFHEQYF
TRBD1	TRBV28	-	TRBJ2-7	16	TGTGCCAGCAGTCCTCCCGGGACAGGGACTACCTACGAGCAGTACTTC	CASSPPGTGTTYEQYF
-	TRBV7-3	-	TRBJ2-2	13	TGTGCCAGCAGCTCCGACTCCCCCGGGGAGCTGTTTTTT	CASSSDSPGELFF
TRBD1	TRBV4-2	-	TRBJ1-2	20	TGTGCCAGCAGCCAAGATGGGAGGACAGGGGGCGCCCCGGGTAACTATGGTTACACCTTC	CASSQDGRTGGAPGNYGYTF
TRBD2	TRBV5-6	-	TRBJ2-1	16	TGTGCCAGCAGCTTATCGGGACTAGCGGGGGCTGATGAGCAGTTCTTC	CASSLSGLAGADEQFF
-	TRBV10-3	-	TRBJ1-2	12	TGTGCCACCTCGAGCGACAGTTGGGGCTACACCTTC	CATSSDSWGYTF
TRBD1	TRBV27	-	TRBJ1-1	19	TGTGCCAGCAGTTTAATTATCAGGGGGAGACCCCACATGAACACTGAAGCTTTCTTT	CASSLIIRGRPHMNTEAFF
-	TRBV29-1	-	TRBJ1-4	13	TGCAGCGGCGGTTCAGGGTCTGGGGAAAAACTGTTTTTT	CSGGSGSGEKLFF
TRBD1	TRBV9	-	TRBJ1-2	15	TGTGCCAGCAGCGACCGGGACAGGGAAAACTATGGCTACACCTTC	CASSDRDRENYGYTF
TRBD1	TRBV19	-	TRBJ1-2	14	TGTGCCAGTAGTATAGTTGGGGACAGCTATGGCTACACCTTC	CASSIVGDSYGYTF
-	TRBV6-6	few	TRBJ2-1	12	TGTGCCAGCAGTGACCGGGCGGGTGAGCAGTTCTTC	CASSDRAGEQFF
-	TRBV5-4	-	TRBJ2-5	16	TGTGCCAGCAGCTTGGAGCAGGGACGCGGGAAGGAGACCCAGTACTTC	CASSLEQGRGKETQYF
TRBD2	TRBV5-1	-	TRBJ2-3	18	TGCGCCAGCAGCTTGACCCTAGCGGGGGAGTACCTCACAGATACGCAGTATTTT	CASSLTLAGEYLTDTQYF
TRBD1	TRBV10-3	-	TRBJ1-2	13	TGTGCCATCAGGTGGGACAGGGGGCATGGCTACACCTTC	CAIRWDRGHGYTF
-	TRBV7-8	-	TRBJ1-2	15	TGTGCCAGCAGCATATTAAGGAGCGGCGGGAAAGGCTACACCTTC	CASSILRSGGKGYTF
TRBD1	TRBV30	-	TRBJ1-5	13	TGTGCCTTGGGACAGGGTGAAAATCAGCCCCAGCATTTT	CALGQGENQPQHF
TRBD1	TRBV7-9	-	TRBJ1-4	14	TGTGCCAGCAGCCAAGGACAGGAAAATGAAAAACTGTTTTTT	CASSQGQENEKLFF
TRBD2	TRBV2	-	TRBJ2-7	14	TGTGCCAGCAGAACCGGGACTAGCGGCTACGAGCAGTACTTC	CASRTGTSGYEQYF
TRBD2	TRBV2	-	TRBJ2-2	17	TGTGCCAGCAGTGAAGGACGAGCGGGGGGAAACACCGGGGAGCTGTTTTTT	CASSEGRAGGNTGELFF
-	TRBV30	-	TRBJ2-4	14	TGTGCCTGGAGTCCCAGGGGAGCCAAAAACATTCAGTACTTC	CAWSPRGAKNIQYF
TRBD2	TRBV10-1	-	TRBJ2-1	15	TGCGCCAGCAGTGACGGGTCGGGAGGATTGAATGAGCAGTTCTTC	CASSDGSGGLNEQFF
TRBD1	TRBV5-5	once	TRBJ2-3	14	TGTGCCAGCAGCTTTGGGACAGCCCCAGATACGCAGTATTTT	CASSFGTAPDTQYF
-	TRBV9	once	TRBJ1-2	15	TGTGCCAGCAGCCCAAGTTCAGGGACTGGCTATGGCTACCCCTTC	CASSPSSGTGYGYPF
-	TRBV6-4	-	TRBJ2-2	13	TGTGCCAGCTCCAAGGAGGGAACCGGGGAGCTGTTTTTT	CASSKEGTGELFF
-	TRBV15	-	TRBJ2-7	17	TGTGCCACCAGCAACCACCGGACAGCCCGGCGGCTCTACGAGCAGTACTTC	CATSNHRTARRLYEQYF
TRBD2	TRBV15	-	TRBJ2-5	18	TGTGCCACCAGCAGAGATCCGACTAGCGGGAGGGTCCAAGAGACCCAGTACTTC	CATSRDPTSGRVQETQYF
-	TRBV7-9	few	TRBJ1-6	12	TGTGCCAGCAGGGGTGGGGAGTCACCCCTCCACTTT	CASRGGESPLHF
TRBD1	TRBV2	-	TRBJ1-4	14	TGTGCCAGCAGTGAAAGGGGGCTGGGGGAAAAACTGTTTTTT	CASSERGLGEKLFF
TRBD1	TRBV28	-	TRBJ2-1	14	TGTGCCAGCACCCGGACAGGGTCCTACAATGAGCAGTTCTTC	CASTRTGSYNEQFF
TRBD2	TRBV5-4	once	TRBJ2-5	16	TGTGCCAGCAGCGCCGGGACTAGCGGGGGGGACGAGACCCAGTACTTC	CASSAGTSGGDETQYF
-	TRBV6-1	-	TRBJ1-2	16	TGTGCCAGCAGTGAAGTAGGGTTCTTAGGGGACTATGGCTACACCTTC	CASSEVGFLGDYGYTF
-	TRBV27	-	TRBJ2-7	16	TGTGCCAGCAGTTTATTTGGCGTTAGCTCCTCCTACGAGCAGTACTTC	CASSLFGVSSSYEQYF
TRBD2	TRBV19	-	TRBJ2-3	15	TGTGCCAGTAGTATGGAGCGGGGGAGGACAGATACGCAGTATTTT	CASSMERGRTDTQYF
-	TRBV19	-	TRBJ1-6	13	TGTGCCACCGGAGTCTCCTATAATTCACCCCTCCACTTT	CATGVSYNSPLHF
-	TRBV7-9	-	TRBJ2-7	15	TGTGCCAGCAGCGCAGCGGGGACAAGCAACTACGAGCAGTACTTC	CASSAAGTSNYEQYF
TRBD1	TRBV19	-	TRBJ1-4	19	TGTGCCAGTAGAAAGGGGATCCCAGGACAGGTCTCTACTAATGAAAAACTGTTTTTT	CASRKGIPGQVSTNEKLFF
TRBD2	TRBV2	few	TRBJ2-6	16	TGTGCCAGAAGCCTAGCGGGAAGATCTGGGGCCAACGTCCTGACTTTC	CARSLAGRSGANVLTF
-	TRBV4-2	-	TRBJ1-4	14	TGTGCCAGCAGCCAAGGGACAGCACTTCAGGGACTGTTTTTT	CASSQGTALQGLFF
-	TRBV11-2	-	TRBJ1-1	15	TGTGCCAGCAGCTTAGATCGTAGGGGAAGCCCTGAAGCTTTCTTT	CASSLDRRGSPEAFF
-	TRBV5-1	few	TRBJ1-1	16	TGCGCCAGCAGCTTGGACACAGGGAGACGGTACACTGAAGCTTTCTTT	CASSLDTGRRYTEAFF
TRBD1	TRBV6-5	-	TRBJ2-5	14	TGTGCCAGCAGTTACTCGGACAGGAAAGAGACCCAGTACTTC	CASSYSDRKETQYF